This T cell receptor beta chain was sequenced during a study of graft-versus-host responses after intestinal transplantation. Whole-study context: After anti-thymocyte globulin induction, recipients took tacrolimus and steroids for two to three years. Study-wide findings and caveats: Graft-donor T cell macrochimerism coincided with high graft-versus-host to host-versus-graft clonal ratios in allografts.

For this clone: Its matching antigen is unknown.

This CDR3 comprises 15 residues. Trimming removed 2 bases at V and 2 bases at J, with 10 bases between. CDR1 and CDR2 (germline): SGHTA, FQGTGA. Here immunoSEQ multiplex PCR was the method, and the copy in TCRdb shows in-frame clones only, minus some. The profile shows 95,000 or so clones, 90% of them singletons. The sequence was collected from a human patient who received an intestinal transplant, so some T cells may come from the graft donor. The rearrangement links TRBV7-3 to TRBJ2-1; D perhaps matches TRBD2 (5 bases). This material consisted of PBMCs, taken about 440 days after intestinal transplant. The CDR3 sequence is CASSLSRGTYNEQFF. The CDR3 DNA is TGTGCCAGCAGCTTATCCCGGGGAACCTACAATGAGCAGTTCTTC.